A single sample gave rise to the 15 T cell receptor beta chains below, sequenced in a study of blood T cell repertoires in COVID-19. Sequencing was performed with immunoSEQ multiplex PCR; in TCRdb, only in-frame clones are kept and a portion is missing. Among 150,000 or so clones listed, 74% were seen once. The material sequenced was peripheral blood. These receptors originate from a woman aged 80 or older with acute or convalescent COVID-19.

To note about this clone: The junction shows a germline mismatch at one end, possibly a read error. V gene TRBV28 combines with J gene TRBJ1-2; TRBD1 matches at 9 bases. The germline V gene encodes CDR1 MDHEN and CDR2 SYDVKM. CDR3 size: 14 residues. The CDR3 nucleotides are TGTGCCAGCAGTTTGCACACGGACAGGGGTCGGGCGAGCTTC. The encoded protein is CASSLHTDRGRASF.

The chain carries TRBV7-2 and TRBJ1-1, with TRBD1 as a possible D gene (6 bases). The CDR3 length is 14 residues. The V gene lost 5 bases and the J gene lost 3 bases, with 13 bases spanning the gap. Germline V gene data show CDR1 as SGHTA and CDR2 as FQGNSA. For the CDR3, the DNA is TGTGCCAGCAGCCCGAATACAGGGTACACTGAAGCTTTCTTT. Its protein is CASSPNTGYTEAFF.

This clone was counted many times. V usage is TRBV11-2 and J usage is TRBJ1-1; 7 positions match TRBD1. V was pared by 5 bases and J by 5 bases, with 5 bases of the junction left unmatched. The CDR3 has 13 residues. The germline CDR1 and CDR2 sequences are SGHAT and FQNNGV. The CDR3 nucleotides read TGTGCCAGCAGCACAGGGGTCGGGACTGAAGCTTTCTTT. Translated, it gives CASSTGVGTEAFF.

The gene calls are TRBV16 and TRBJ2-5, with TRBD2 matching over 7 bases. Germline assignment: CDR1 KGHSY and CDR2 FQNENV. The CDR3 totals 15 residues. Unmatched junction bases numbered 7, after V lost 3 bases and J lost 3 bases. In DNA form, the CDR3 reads TGTGCCAGCAGCCACAGTGGGGCGGGAGAAGAGACCCAGTACTTC. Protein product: CASSHSGAGEETQYF. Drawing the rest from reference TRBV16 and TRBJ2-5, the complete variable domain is GEEVAQTPKHLVRGEGQKAKLYCAPIKGHSYVFWYQQVLKNEFKFLISFQNENVFDETGMPKERFSAKCLPNSPCSLEIQATKLEDSAVYFCASSHSGAGEETQYFGPGTRLLVL.

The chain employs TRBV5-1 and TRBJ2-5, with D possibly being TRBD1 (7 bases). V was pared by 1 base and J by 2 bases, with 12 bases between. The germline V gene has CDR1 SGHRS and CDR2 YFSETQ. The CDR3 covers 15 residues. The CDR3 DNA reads TGCGCCAGCAGCTTGCTGGGGGGACAGCAAGAGACCCAGTACTTC. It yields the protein CASSLLGGQQETQYF.

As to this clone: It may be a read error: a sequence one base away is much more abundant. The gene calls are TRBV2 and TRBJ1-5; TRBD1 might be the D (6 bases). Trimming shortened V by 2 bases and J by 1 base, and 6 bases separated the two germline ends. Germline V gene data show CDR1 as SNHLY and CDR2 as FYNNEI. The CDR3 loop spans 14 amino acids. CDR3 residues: CASSERGSNQPQHF. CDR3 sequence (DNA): TGTGCCAGCAGTGAAAGGGGGAGCAATCAGCCCCAGCATTTT.

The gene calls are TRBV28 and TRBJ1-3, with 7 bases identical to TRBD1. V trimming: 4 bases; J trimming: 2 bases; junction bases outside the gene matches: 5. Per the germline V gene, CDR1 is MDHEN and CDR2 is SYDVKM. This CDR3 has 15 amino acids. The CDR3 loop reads CASSSGDRTGNTIYF. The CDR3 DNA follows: TGTGCCAGCAGTTCAGGGGACAGAACTGGAAACACCATATATTTT.

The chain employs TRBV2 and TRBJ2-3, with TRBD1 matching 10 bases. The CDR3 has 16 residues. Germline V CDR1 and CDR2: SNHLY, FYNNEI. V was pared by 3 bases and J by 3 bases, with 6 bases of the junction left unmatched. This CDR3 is CASSDRQGAHTDTQYF. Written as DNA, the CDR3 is TGTGCCAGCAGTGACCGACAGGGGGCGCATACAGATACGCAGTATTTT.

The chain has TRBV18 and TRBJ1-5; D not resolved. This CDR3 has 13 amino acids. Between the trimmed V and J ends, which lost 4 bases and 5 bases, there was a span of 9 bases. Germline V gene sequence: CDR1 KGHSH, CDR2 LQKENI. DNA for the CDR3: TGTGCCAGCTCACAAGAGGAGCATCAGCCCCAGCATTTT. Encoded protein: CASSQEEHQPQHF.

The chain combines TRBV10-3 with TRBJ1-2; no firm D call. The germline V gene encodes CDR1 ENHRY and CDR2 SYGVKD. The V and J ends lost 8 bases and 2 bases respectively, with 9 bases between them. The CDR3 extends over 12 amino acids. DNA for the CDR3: TGTGCCATCCACTCCCCAAACTATGGCTACACCTTC. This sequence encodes CAIHSPNYGYTF.

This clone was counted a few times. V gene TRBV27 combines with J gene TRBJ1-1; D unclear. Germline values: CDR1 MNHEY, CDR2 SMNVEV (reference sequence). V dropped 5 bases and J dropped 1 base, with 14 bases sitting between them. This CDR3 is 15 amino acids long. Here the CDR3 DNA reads TGTGCCAGCAGTCGAGGACTCGAACGGAACACTGAAGCTTTCTTT. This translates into CASSRGLERNTEAFF.

The CDR3 loop reads CASSPGQGFNTIYF. As DNA, the CDR3 is TGCGCCAGCAGCCCTGGACAGGGTTTTAACACCATATATTTT. The V and J genes are TRBV5-1 and TRBJ1-3; the match to TRBD1 covers 8 bases. Germline values: CDR1 SGHRS, CDR2 YFSETQ. J gave up 7 bases and V 4 bases, and 7 bases lay outside the gene matches. The CDR3 loop spans 14 amino acids.

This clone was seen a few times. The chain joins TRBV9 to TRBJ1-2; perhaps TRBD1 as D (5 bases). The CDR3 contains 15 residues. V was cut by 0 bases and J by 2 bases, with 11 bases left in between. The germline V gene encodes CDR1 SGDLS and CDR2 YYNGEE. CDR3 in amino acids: CASSVDFRGNYGYTF. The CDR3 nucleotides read TGTGCCAGCAGCGTAGATTTTAGGGGCAACTATGGCTACACCTTC. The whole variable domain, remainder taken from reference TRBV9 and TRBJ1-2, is DSGVTQTPKHLITATGQRVTLRCSPRSGDLSVYWYQQSLDQGLQFLIQYYNGEERAKGNILERFSAQQFPDLHSELNLSSLELGDSALYFCASSVDFRGNYGYTFGSGTRLTVV.

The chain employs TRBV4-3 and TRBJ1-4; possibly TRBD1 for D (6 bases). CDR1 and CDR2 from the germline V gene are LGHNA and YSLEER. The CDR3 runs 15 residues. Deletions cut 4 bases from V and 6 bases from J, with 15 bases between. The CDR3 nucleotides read TGCGCCAGCAGCCCTACAGGGCTTTTTGATGAAAAACTGTTTTTT. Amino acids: CASSPTGLFDEKLFF.

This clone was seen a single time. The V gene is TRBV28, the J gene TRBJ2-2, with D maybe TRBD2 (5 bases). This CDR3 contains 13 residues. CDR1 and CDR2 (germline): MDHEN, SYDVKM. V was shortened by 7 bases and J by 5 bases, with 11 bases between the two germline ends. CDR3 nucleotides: TGTGCCAGCACCCGTTGGGAGACCGGGGAGCTGTTTTTT. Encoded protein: CASTRWETGELFF.